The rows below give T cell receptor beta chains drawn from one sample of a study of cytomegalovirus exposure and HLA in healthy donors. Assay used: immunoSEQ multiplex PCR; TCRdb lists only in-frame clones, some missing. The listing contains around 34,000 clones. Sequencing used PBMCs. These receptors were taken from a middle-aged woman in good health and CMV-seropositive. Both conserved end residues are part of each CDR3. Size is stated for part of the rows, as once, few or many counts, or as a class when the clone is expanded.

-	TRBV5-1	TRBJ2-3	CASSLEYTDTQYF
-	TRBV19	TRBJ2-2	CASSRQGAGELFF
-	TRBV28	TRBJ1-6	CASSLWDRERSPLHF
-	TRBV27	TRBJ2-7	CASRRQGSYEQYF
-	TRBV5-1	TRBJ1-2	CASSLVLGDTYGYTF
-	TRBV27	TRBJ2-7	CASFGRGLSDEQYF
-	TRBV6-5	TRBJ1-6	CASSFRNSPLHF
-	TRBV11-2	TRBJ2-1	CASSPRLSAALDEQFF
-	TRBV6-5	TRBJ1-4	CASSYSGATNEKLFF
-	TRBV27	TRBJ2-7	CASSLIGTDYEQYF
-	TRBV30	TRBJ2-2	CACPHSGGVTGELFF
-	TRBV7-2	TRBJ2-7	CASSFETALYEQYF
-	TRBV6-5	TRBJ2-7	CASSPGLGYEQYF
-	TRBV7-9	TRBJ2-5	CASSPTKLYQETQYF
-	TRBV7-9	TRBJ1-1	CASTGRQGETEAFF
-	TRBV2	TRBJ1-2	CASRQTGGSTF
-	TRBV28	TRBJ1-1	CASRLTDRGFTEAFF
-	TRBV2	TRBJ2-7	CATQEGSYEQYF
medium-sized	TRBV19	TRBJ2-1	CASNYPDEQFF
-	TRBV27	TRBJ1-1	CASSFAETYTEAFF
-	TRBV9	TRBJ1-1	CASSPGAVIMNTEAFF
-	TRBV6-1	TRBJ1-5	CASSGTGLNQPQHF
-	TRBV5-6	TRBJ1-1	CASIRRDGGTEAFF
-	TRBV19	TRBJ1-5	CASSGLTGGPQHF
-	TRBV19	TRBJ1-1	CASSWDRVTEAFF
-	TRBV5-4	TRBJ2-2	CASSADRGNTGELFF
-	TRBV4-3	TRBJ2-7	CASSLGQGKYEQYF
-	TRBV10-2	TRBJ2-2	CATRTGTGELFF
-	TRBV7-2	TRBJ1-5	CASSPVSGVDQPQHF
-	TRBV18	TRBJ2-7	CASSQVSGGPNSYEQYF
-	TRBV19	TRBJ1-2	CASSIGQGWGYTF